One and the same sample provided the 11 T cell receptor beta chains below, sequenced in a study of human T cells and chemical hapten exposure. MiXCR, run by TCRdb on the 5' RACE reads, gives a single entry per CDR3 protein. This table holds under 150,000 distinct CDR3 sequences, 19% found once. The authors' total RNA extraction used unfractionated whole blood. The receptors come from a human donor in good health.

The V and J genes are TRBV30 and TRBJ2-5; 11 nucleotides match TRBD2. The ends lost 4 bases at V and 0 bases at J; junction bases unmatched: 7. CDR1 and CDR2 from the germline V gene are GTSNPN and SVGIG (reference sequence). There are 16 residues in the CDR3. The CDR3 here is CAWTKLLAGDQETQYF. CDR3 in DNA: TGTGCCTGGACCAAGCTACTAGCGGGAGACCAAGAGACCCAGTACTTC.

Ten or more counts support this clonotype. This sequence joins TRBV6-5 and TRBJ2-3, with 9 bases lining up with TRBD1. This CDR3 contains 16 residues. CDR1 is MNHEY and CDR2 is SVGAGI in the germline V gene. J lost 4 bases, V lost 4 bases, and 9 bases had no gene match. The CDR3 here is CASSSPGTGFPDTQYF. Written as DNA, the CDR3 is TGTGCCAGCAGTTCCCCCGGGACAGGGTTCCCAGATACGCAGTATTTT.

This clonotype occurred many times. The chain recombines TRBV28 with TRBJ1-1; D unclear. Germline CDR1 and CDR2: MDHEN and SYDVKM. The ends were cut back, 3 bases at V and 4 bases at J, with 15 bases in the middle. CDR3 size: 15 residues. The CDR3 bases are TGTGCCAGCAGTTTCACTGGAGGGAGTGGCACTGAAGCTTTCTTT. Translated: CASSFTGGSGTEAFF.

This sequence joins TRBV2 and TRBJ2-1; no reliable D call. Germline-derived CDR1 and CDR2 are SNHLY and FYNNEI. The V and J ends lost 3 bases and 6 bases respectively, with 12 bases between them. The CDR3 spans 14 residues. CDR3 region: CASSDPMRTNEQFF. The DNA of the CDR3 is TGTGCCAGCAGTGACCCTATGCGGACCAATGAGCAGTTCTTC.

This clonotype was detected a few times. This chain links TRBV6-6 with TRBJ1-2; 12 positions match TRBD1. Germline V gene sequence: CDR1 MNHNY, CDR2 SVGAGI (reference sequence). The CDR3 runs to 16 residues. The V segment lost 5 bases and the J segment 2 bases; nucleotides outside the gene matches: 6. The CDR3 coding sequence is TGTGCCAGCAGTCCCCCGGGACAGGGGGCCAACTATGGCTACACCTTC. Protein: CASSPPGQGANYGYTF.

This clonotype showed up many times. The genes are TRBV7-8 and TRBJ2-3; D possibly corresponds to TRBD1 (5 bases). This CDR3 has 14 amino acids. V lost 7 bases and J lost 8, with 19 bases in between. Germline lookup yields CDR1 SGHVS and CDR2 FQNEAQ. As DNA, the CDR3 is TGTGCCAGCATCTCTCGTACGGCGCAGGGTACGCAGTATTTT. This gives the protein CASISRTAQGTQYF.

The DNA of the CDR3 is TGTGCCAGCAGACAGGGGCAAGAGACCCAGTACTTC. Its translation: CASRQGQETQYF. J is TRBJ2-5 and V is TRBV7-6; the match to TRBD1 covers 7 bases. From germline, CDR1 is SGHVS and CDR2 FNYEAQ. V shed 6 bases, J shed 2 bases, and the junction held 0 bases outside the gene matches. CDR3 length: 12 residues.

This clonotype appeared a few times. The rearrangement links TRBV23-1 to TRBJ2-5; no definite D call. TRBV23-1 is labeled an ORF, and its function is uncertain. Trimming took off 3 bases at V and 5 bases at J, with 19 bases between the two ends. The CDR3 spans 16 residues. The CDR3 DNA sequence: TGCGCCAGCAGTCAGATGGGTCCCTCTTTCGGGGAGACCCAGTACTTC. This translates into CASSQMGPSFGETQYF.

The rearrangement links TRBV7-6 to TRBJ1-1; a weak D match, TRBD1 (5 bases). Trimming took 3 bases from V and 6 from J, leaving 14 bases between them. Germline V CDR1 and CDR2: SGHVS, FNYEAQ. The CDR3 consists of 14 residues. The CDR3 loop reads CASSLFTGTAEAFF. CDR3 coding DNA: TGTGCCAGCAGCTTGTTTACCGGGACCGCTGAAGCTTTCTTT.

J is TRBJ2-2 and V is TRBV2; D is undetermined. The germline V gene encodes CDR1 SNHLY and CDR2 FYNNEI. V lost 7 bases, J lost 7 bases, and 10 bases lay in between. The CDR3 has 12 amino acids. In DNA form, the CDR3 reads TGTGCCAGCACCCCGTGGGGCGGGGAGCTGTTTTTT. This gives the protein CASTPWGGELFF.

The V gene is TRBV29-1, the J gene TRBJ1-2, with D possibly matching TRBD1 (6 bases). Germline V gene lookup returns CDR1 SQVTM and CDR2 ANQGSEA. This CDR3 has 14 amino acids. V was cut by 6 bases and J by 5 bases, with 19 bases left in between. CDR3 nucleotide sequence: TGCAGCGTGTCAACAGGGATAGGGGGGTATGGCTACACCTTC. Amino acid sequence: CSVSTGIGGYGYTF.